Each of the 18 T cell receptor beta chains below was sequenced from the same sample in a study of T cell repertoires in aging, cancer and after chemotherapy. Multiplex touch-down PCR with TRB-A/B primers amplified rearranged V-D-J TRB sequences. TCRdb itself ran the multiplex PCR reads through MiXCR, one entry per CDR3 protein. Of about 2,200 distinct CDR3 sequences listed, roughly 34% are singletons. The template was genomic DNA from peripheral blood, not RNA. The sequencing input was blood. The receptors come from a human donor with a solid tumor.

A single count supports this clonotype. CDR3 amino acids: CASTGASYEQYF. CDR3 in DNA: TGTGCCAGCACTGGGGCTTCCTACGAGCAGTACTTC. The rearrangement joins TRBV28 to TRBJ2-7; perhaps TRBD1 as D (5 bases). The germline V gene encodes CDR1 MDHEN and CDR2 SYDVKM. The CDR3 sequence is 12 residues long. With 7 bases removed from V and 1 base from J, the gap between germline ends came to 8 bases. Filled out from reference TRBV28 and TRBJ2-7, the complete variable domain reads DVKVTQSSRYLVKRTGEKVFLECVQDMDHENMFWYRQDPGLGLRLIYFSYDVKMKEKGDIPEGYSVSREKKERFSLILESASTNQTSMYLCASTGASYEQYFGPGTRLTVT.

This clonotype qualifies as large. V is TRBV6-5 and J is TRBJ2-7; the D gene is possibly TRBD1 (6 bases). The CDR3 is made up of 14 amino acids. The germline V gene encodes CDR1 MNHEY and CDR2 SVGAGI. The germline V and J ends were trimmed by 2 bases and 5 bases, with 13 bases remaining between them. Here the CDR3 DNA reads TGTGCCAGCAGTTACCCAGGGGCTGTCGACGAGCAGTACTTC. It is translated as CASSYPGAVDEQYF.

The sample holds a few counts of this clonotype. This sequence joins TRBV28 and TRBJ2-1; 12 bases fit TRBD1. The V gene end was trimmed by 4 bases and the J gene end by 8 bases; junction bases not matched to a gene: 6. Germline V gene lookup returns CDR1 MDHEN and CDR2 SYDVKM. The CDR3 is 15 residues long. The CDR3 coding sequence is TGTGCCAGCAGTTCTCCTGGGACAGGGGGCGATGAGCAGTTCTTC. Protein product: CASSSPGTGGDEQFF.

The chain has TRBV5-6 and TRBJ2-7; D remains ambiguous. Trimming pared 2 bases from V and 0 bases from J, leaving 9 bases between. In germline, CDR1 is SGHDT, CDR2 YYEEEE. The CDR3 spans 14 residues. Here the CDR3 reads CASSLGRNSYEQYF. The CDR3 region has the DNA TGTGCCAGCAGCTTAGGACGGAACTCCTACGAGCAGTACTTC.

V and J are TRBV7-2 and TRBJ2-3; TRBD2 aligns across 8 bases. The CDR3 consists of 18 residues. Germline-derived CDR1 and CDR2 are SGHTA and FQGNSA. V lost 1 base to trimming and J lost 2 bases; unmatched junction nucleotides: 11. The CDR3 region is CASSLDSGGGRPTDTQYF. The DNA of the CDR3 is TGTGCCAGCAGCTTAGATTCGGGCGGGGGGCGACCCACAGATACGCAGTATTTT.

Only a few counts were recorded for this clonotype. This sequence joins TRBV12-3 or TRBV12-4 and TRBJ1-2; D unresolved. The CDR3 length is 10 residues. V was pared by 5 bases and J by 5 bases, with 3 bases between. CDR3 in DNA: TGTGCCAGCAGTCGATATGGCTACACCTTC. Translated: CASSRYGYTF.

The V gene is TRBV11-2, the J gene TRBJ2-5; 11 bases are a match to TRBD1. CDR1 is SGHAT and CDR2 is FQNNGV in the germline V gene. The CDR3 is 15 amino acids. J gave up 5 bases and V 4 bases, and 6 bases lay outside the gene matches. CDR3: CASSYTGTGGETQYF. The CDR3 DNA reads TGTGCCAGCAGCTATACCGGGACAGGGGGGGAGACCCAGTACTTC.

This chain joins TRBV7-9 and TRBJ1-3, with 9 bases lining up with TRBD1. The V and J ends lost 6 bases and 4 bases, in that order; junction bases with no gene match: 4. The CDR3 is 14 amino acids. Germline V gene data show CDR1 as SEHNR and CDR2 as FQNEAQ (reference sequence). The CDR3 region is CASRAGTGGNTIYF. The CDR3 nucleotides read TGTGCCAGCAGAGCCGGGACAGGGGGAAACACCATATATTTT.

The gene calls are TRBV5-6 and TRBJ2-7; no firm D call. CDR3 size: 13 residues. Looked up from germline, CDR1 is SGHDT and CDR2 is YYEEEE. V was cut by 0 bases and J by 1 base, with 5 bases left in between. Here the CDR3 DNA reads TGTGCCAGCAGCTTGGCAGCTTCCTACGAGCAGTACTTC. As protein: CASSLAASYEQYF.

This clonotype is labeled medium-sized. CDR3 sequence (DNA): TGTGCCAGCAGCCCAAGACATGACGGGTCCTATGGCTACACCTTC. Translating it yields CASSPRHDGSYGYTF. The rearrangement uses TRBV4-2 and TRBJ1-2; D not resolved. Germline CDR1 LGHNA, CDR2 YNFKEQ. This CDR3 region has 15 residues. Trimming cost V 4 bases and J 4 bases, with 16 bases left between them.

About this clonotype itself: The junction departs from the called germline gene at one end, perhaps through a read error. The V call is TRBV6-1, the J call TRBJ1-5, with 8 nucleotides matching TRBD1. Germline CDR1 MNHNS, CDR2 SASEGT. This CDR3 comprises 15 residues. CDR3 amino acids: CTSSGGTGFYQPQHF. The CDR3 coding sequence is TGTACCAGCAGTGGGGGGACAGGCTTTTATCAGCCCCAGCATTTT.

This clonotype showed up just a few times. V gene TRBV5-6 combines with J gene TRBJ2-5; 9 bases are shared with TRBD1. The junction had 11 bases not matched to a gene; V was cut back by 1 base and J by 4 bases. There are 17 residues in the CDR3. Germline V gene sequence: CDR1 SGHDT, CDR2 YYEEEE. The CDR3 region has the DNA TGTGCCAGCAGCTTGATGGGACAGGGATTATTGGGAGAGACCCAGTACTTC. Its translation is CASSLMGQGLLGETQYF.

This chain links TRBV20-1 with TRBJ2-5, with D uncertain. The CDR3 extends over 13 amino acids. The V end lost 1 base, the J end lost 4 bases, and 10 bases lay between the germline ends. Germline assignment: CDR1 DFQATT and CDR2 SNEGSKA (reference sequence). CDR3 residues: CSARGTPGETQYF. Here the CDR3 DNA reads TGCAGTGCTAGAGGGACCCCAGGAGAGACCCAGTACTTC.

The chain uses TRBV7-2 and TRBJ2-2; weak D call: TRBD2 (5 bases). The CDR3 covers 16 residues. V was clipped by 1 base and J by 2 bases, with 11 bases between them. In germline, CDR1 is SGHTA, CDR2 FQGNSA. CDR3 protein: CASSLGTAVNTGELFF. The CDR3, as DNA: TGTGCCAGCAGCTTAGGGACTGCCGTCAACACCGGGGAGCTGTTTTTT.

V and J are TRBV6-5 and TRBJ1-1, with D maybe TRBD1 (5 bases). Germline assignment: CDR1 MNHEY and CDR2 SVGAGI. The length of the CDR3 is 13 residues. The V end was cut by 2 bases, the J end by 14 bases, with 18 bases between. As DNA, the CDR3 is TGTGCCAGCAGTTACAATCTGGGGGACCCCGAGTTCTTT. Its translation: CASSYNLGDPEFF.

The V and J genes are TRBV27 and TRBJ1-4; possible D gene TRBD1, 5 bases. CDR1 and CDR2 from the germline V gene are MNHEY and SMNVEV (reference sequence). Trimming shortened V by 8 bases and J by 2 bases, and 21 bases separated the two germline ends. The CDR3 loop spans 17 amino acids. The CDR3 region has the DNA TGTGCCAGCGCGAGTACCGGGACTGCGACCACTAATGAAAAACTGTTTTTT. This codes for CASASTGTATTNEKLFF.

This clonotype was recorded a few times. This chain joins TRBV5-4 and TRBJ2-1, with D possibly being TRBD1 (5 bases). CDR1 and CDR2 from the germline V gene are SGHNT and YYREEE (reference sequence). CDR3 length equals 15 residues. V shed 4 bases and J shed 7 bases, with 18 bases lying between them. CDR3 loop: CASSPPEAGLNEQFF. For the CDR3, the DNA is TGTGCCAGCAGCCCCCCTGAGGCAGGGCTGAATGAGCAGTTCTTC. The full variable domain, completed using reference TRBV5-4 and TRBJ2-1, is ETGVTQSPTHLIKTRGQQVTLRCSSQSGHNTVSWYQQALGQGPQFIFQYYREEENGRGNFPPRFSGLQFPNYSSELNVNALELDDSALYLCASSPPEAGLNEQFFGPGTRLTVL.

The rearrangement joins TRBV7-2 to TRBJ2-7, with D perhaps matching TRBD2 (7 bases). This CDR3 has 14 residues. CDR1 is SGHTA, CDR2 FQGNSA, per germline. V was clipped by 5 bases and J by 3 bases, with 14 bases between them. The CDR3, as DNA: TGTGCCAGCAGCCCCCAAGGGGGGGGCTACGAGCAGTACTTC. Encoded protein: CASSPQGGGYEQYF.